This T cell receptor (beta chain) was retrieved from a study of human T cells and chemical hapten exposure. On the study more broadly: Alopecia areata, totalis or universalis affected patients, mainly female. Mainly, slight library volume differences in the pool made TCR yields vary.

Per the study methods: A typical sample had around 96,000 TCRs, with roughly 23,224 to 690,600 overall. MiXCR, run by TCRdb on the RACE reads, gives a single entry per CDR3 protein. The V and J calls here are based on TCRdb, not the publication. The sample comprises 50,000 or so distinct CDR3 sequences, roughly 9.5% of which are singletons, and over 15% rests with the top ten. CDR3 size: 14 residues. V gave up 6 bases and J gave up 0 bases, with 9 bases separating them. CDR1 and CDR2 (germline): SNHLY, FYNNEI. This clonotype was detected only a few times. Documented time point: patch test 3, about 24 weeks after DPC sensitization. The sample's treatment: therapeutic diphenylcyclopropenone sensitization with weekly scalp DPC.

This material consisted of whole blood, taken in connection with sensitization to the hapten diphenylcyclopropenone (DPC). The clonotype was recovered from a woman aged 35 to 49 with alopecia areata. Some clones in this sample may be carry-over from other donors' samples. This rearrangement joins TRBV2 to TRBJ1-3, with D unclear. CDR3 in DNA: TGTGCCAGCAGGGACGGCCTCTCTGGAAACACCATATATTTT. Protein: CASRDGLSGNTIYF.